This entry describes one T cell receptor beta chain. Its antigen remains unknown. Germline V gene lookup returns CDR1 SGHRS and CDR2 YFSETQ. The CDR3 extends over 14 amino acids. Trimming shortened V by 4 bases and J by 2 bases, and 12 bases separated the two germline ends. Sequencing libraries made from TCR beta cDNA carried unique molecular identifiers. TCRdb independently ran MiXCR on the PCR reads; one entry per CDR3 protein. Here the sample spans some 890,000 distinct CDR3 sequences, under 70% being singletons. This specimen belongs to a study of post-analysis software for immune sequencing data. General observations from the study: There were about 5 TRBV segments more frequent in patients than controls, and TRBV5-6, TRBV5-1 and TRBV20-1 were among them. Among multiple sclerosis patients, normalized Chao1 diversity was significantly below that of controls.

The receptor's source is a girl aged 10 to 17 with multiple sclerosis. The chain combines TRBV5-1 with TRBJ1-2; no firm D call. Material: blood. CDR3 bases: TGCGCCAGCAGCAAGAATCATGGAAACTATGGCTACACCTTC. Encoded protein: CASSKNHGNYGYTF.